The TCR beta chain under discussion was sequenced for a study of blood T cell repertoires in COVID-19. After removal of 9 bases from V and 5 bases from J, the junction contained 4 bases not matched to a gene. The CDR3 has 12 amino acids. Germline V CDR1 and CDR2: MNHEY, SVGAGI. Generated by immunoSEQ multiplex PCR, the TCRdb table keeps only in-frame clones and is missing some. The table lists tens of thousands of clones, 70% to 80% of them singletons. This chain uses TRBV6-5 with TRBJ1-5; TRBD1 matches 7 bases. The source is a woman aged 45-59 years with acute COVID-19. The sample consisted of PBMCs or T cells enriched from blood (not recorded which). The CDR3 coding sequence is TGTGCCAGTGGACAGGACTATCAGCCCCAGCATTTT. This gives the protein CASGQDYQPQHF.